Listed below are T cell receptor beta chains from one sample, sequenced in a study of regulatory T cells in long-lasting Graves disease. MiXCR was run by TCRdb on the multiplex PCR reads, yielding one entry per CDR3 protein. Of 600,000 to 800,000 distinct CDR3 sequences in the sample, around 30% are singletons; the top ten hold about 42%. Material: peripheral blood mononuclear cells (PBMCs), obtained when the disease was refractory, from a patient treated with antithyroid drugs. Receptors originate from a female donor with Graves disease. The CDR3 runs from the conserved cysteine through the conserved F or W. Fields, in order: CDR3 length, V gene, clone size, CDR3 protein. Rows give clone size only sometimes, using once, few, many, or a class for an expanded clone.

CDR3 length: 16; V gene: TRBV3-1; clone size: .; CDR3 protein: CASSPWTGIRNTEAFF
CDR3 length: 14; V gene: TRBV5-6; clone size: once; CDR3 protein: CASSRRPEGNTIYF
CDR3 length: 14; V gene: TRBV5-1; clone size: few; CDR3 protein: CASSLGTPPNEQYF
CDR3 length: 14; V gene: TRBV12-3/TRBV12-4; clone size: many; CDR3 protein: CASRGQGRNYGYTF
CDR3 length: 17; V gene: TRBV3-1; clone size: once; CDR3 protein: CASSQRGTGGGRTEAFF
CDR3 length: 15; V gene: TRBV11-2; clone size: many; CDR3 protein: CASSPNPGGRETQYF
CDR3 length: 16; V gene: TRBV6-1; clone size: .; CDR3 protein: CASSEVGSLSNQPQHF
CDR3 length: 14; V gene: TRBV27; clone size: many; CDR3 protein: CASSEGRDNQPQHF
CDR3 length: 15; V gene: TRBV7-7; clone size: .; CDR3 protein: CASSFTSGDTGELFF
CDR3 length: 15; V gene: TRBV28; clone size: many; CDR3 protein: CASSLGHRVNQPQHF
CDR3 length: 16; V gene: TRBV13; clone size: .; CDR3 protein: CASSVGQPDSGNTIYF
CDR3 length: 16; V gene: TRBV12-3/TRBV12-4; clone size: .; CDR3 protein: CASSNRARVDQETQYF
CDR3 length: 14; V gene: TRBV5-1; clone size: .; CDR3 protein: CASSWAAGGYEQYF
CDR3 length: 13; V gene: TRBV5-1; clone size: .; CDR3 protein: CARGDRRVTEAFF
CDR3 length: 15; V gene: TRBV9; clone size: .; CDR3 protein: CASSQLAGGFYEQYF
CDR3 length: 15; V gene: TRBV19; clone size: .; CDR3 protein: CASSIGDIPNQPQHF
CDR3 length: 14; V gene: TRBV9; clone size: .; CDR3 protein: CASSVVGVGGEQYF
CDR3 length: 15; V gene: TRBV29-1; clone size: few; CDR3 protein: CSVDSSRQGAGGYTF
CDR3 length: 14; V gene: TRBV13; clone size: .; CDR3 protein: CASSHRGRQETQYF
CDR3 length: 15; V gene: TRBV28; clone size: many; CDR3 protein: CASRFDGTSGNTIYF